Detailed here is one T cell receptor (beta chain). The target antigen is unknown. This specimen belongs to a study of STAT5B mutations in CD4+ large granular lymphocyte leukemia. The study's findings and limits: Approximately 25% of private leukemic clonotypes occurred rarely in other patients' non-leukemic repertoires.

Assay: immunoSEQ multiplex PCR; the TCRdb copy retains only in-frame clones and omits some. This sample has 32,000 or so clones, with more than 65% found just once. This receptor was obtained from a human donor in good health. Sequencing used CD4+ T cells from blood buffy coats.

CDR3 bases: TGTGCCATCAGTGAGTCGAGCCGGGCCGGCGAGTCCCAGCATTTT. Residues: CAISESSRAGESQHF. V usage is TRBV10-3 and J usage is TRBJ1-5; no reliable D call. Trimming took off 0 bases at V and 11 bases at J, with 17 bases between the two ends. CDR1 ENHRY and CDR2 SYGVKD come from the germline V gene. The CDR3 sequence is 15 residues long.